Listed below are T cell receptor beta chains from one sample, sequenced in a study of T cells in Graves' hyperthyroidism and ophthalmopathy. One entry per CDR3 protein, called by TCRdb with MiXCR from the multiplex PCR reads. The sample includes hundreds of thousands of distinct CDR3 sequences, 15% to 19% of them seen just once. Material for sequencing was blood. The receptors come from a woman under 30 with Graves' hyperthyroidism. CDR3s include the opening cysteine and the closing phenylalanine or tryptophan.

CDR3 protein: CASNPVGPASPTDTQYF; J gene: TRBJ2-3; V gene: TRBV19
CDR3 protein: CASSQDSGGSRLYNEQFF; J gene: TRBJ2-1; V gene: TRBV4-2
CDR3 protein: CATSDWDRGKEEQYF; J gene: TRBJ2-7; V gene: TRBV24-1
CDR3 protein: CASSPDSSGSSYEQYF; J gene: TRBJ2-7; V gene: TRBV3-1
CDR3 protein: CASSVSGGSPLHF; J gene: TRBJ1-6; V gene: TRBV9
CDR3 protein: CASSDRGSSGDNEQFF; J gene: TRBJ2-1; V gene: TRBV6-1
CDR3 protein: CAWSPYGVHQPQHF; J gene: TRBJ1-5; V gene: TRBV30
CDR3 protein: CASSSEALGTSGGSALDTQYF; J gene: TRBJ2-3; V gene: TRBV7-2
CDR3 protein: CASSPPGTANNEQFF; J gene: TRBJ2-1; V gene: TRBV28
CDR3 protein: CSVSTSGRSYEQYF; J gene: TRBJ2-7; V gene: TRBV29-1
CDR3 protein: CSARLPNTIYF; J gene: TRBJ1-3; V gene: TRBV20-1
CDR3 protein: CASSLSFGVVAGGLQTDTQYF; J gene: TRBJ2-3; V gene: TRBV28
CDR3 protein: CASSPIITLAGGLKAKNIQYF; J gene: TRBJ2-4; V gene: TRBV4-1
CDR3 protein: CASSPFMGTGDQPQHF; J gene: TRBJ1-5; V gene: TRBV18
CDR3 protein: CASSPMGEVVDEQFF; J gene: TRBJ2-1; V gene: TRBV18
CDR3 protein: CAASSDGTNTGELFF; J gene: TRBJ2-2; V gene: TRBV25-1
CDR3 protein: CASSYNGPTDTQYF; J gene: TRBJ2-3; V gene: TRBV7-8
CDR3 protein: CASSLAPLAGAGTDTQYF; J gene: TRBJ2-3; V gene: TRBV7-2
CDR3 protein: CSFPVGLAVWNEQFF; J gene: TRBJ2-1; V gene: TRBV20-1
CDR3 protein: CASSVVGLQEQFF; J gene: TRBJ2-1; V gene: TRBV9
CDR3 protein: CASSPMGPWDNEQFF; J gene: TRBJ2-1; V gene: TRBV18
CDR3 protein: CASSLGSDSDPTSYEQYF; J gene: TRBJ2-7; V gene: TRBV5-1
CDR3 protein: CASSPLDRGPYEQYF; J gene: TRBJ2-7; V gene: TRBV27
CDR3 protein: CAIRDRESSYEQYF; J gene: TRBJ2-7; V gene: TRBV10-3
CDR3 protein: CASSSSRDTRFSYEQYF; J gene: TRBJ2-7; V gene: TRBV7-2
CDR3 protein: CASSGKPAGVAGGPGETQYF; J gene: TRBJ2-5; V gene: TRBV9
CDR3 protein: CAIRDRGSYEQYF; J gene: TRBJ2-7; V gene: TRBV5-4
CDR3 protein: CASSFGIAGPSYEQYF; J gene: TRBJ2-7; V gene: TRBV12-3/TRBV12-4
CDR3 protein: CASGGITGGFTDTQYF; J gene: TRBJ2-3; V gene: TRBV12-5
CDR3 protein: CASSEPLRSTDTQYF; J gene: TRBJ2-3; V gene: TRBV10-1
CDR3 protein: CASSEFHEQYF; J gene: TRBJ2-7; V gene: TRBV25-1
CDR3 protein: CASRSLMGPINSPLHF; J gene: TRBJ1-6; V gene: TRBV28
CDR3 protein: CASSISSRNTGELFF; J gene: TRBJ2-2; V gene: TRBV19
CDR3 protein: CASSLGPQETQYF; J gene: TRBJ2-5; V gene: TRBV5-1
CDR3 protein: CASKGSYNSPLHF; J gene: TRBJ1-6; V gene: TRBV28
CDR3 protein: CASSRAGNGYTF; J gene: TRBJ1-2; V gene: TRBV3-1
CDR3 protein: CASSPRKGVDQPQHF; J gene: TRBJ1-5; V gene: TRBV19
CDR3 protein: CASSFRQAYEQYF; J gene: TRBJ2-7; V gene: TRBV27
CDR3 protein: CASRSLRSWNEQFF; J gene: TRBJ2-1; V gene: TRBV2
CDR3 protein: CASARDRNEKLFF; J gene: TRBJ1-4; V gene: TRBV5-1
CDR3 protein: CASLGGFNSPLHF; J gene: TRBJ1-6; V gene: TRBV2
CDR3 protein: CASSVVGKGDTDTQYF; J gene: TRBJ2-3; V gene: TRBV9
CDR3 protein: CASSYSPSSYEQYF; J gene: TRBJ2-7; V gene: TRBV12-3/TRBV12-4
CDR3 protein: CASSQVGNNEQFF; J gene: TRBJ2-1; V gene: TRBV4-1
CDR3 protein: CASSQGLARKVLNYEQYF; J gene: TRBJ2-7; V gene: TRBV14
CDR3 protein: CASSLVPRTNYGYTF; J gene: TRBJ1-2; V gene: TRBV7-2
CDR3 protein: CAISESGQTYEQYF; J gene: TRBJ2-7; V gene: TRBV10-3
CDR3 protein: CASGGDGSNTGELFF; J gene: TRBJ2-2; V gene: TRBV2
CDR3 protein: CAWGTGANSPLHF; J gene: TRBJ1-6; V gene: TRBV30
CDR3 protein: CASSIHAGTVTEAFF; J gene: TRBJ1-1; V gene: TRBV19
CDR3 protein: CASSQDPSASSYNEQFF; J gene: TRBJ2-1; V gene: TRBV4-1
CDR3 protein: CASSSHARTTYEQYF; J gene: TRBJ2-7; V gene: TRBV3-1
CDR3 protein: CAWSVRTDNEQFF; J gene: TRBJ2-1; V gene: TRBV30
CDR3 protein: CASSPRAGRGANEQFF; J gene: TRBJ2-1; V gene: TRBV3-1
CDR3 protein: CASSMGGVTDTQYF; J gene: TRBJ2-3; V gene: TRBV19